One and the same sample provided the 27 T cell receptor beta chains below, sequenced in a study of Ad26.COV2.S vaccination and SARS-CoV-2 variants (dated by TCRdb to the early 2020s). The library was built by means of the immunoSEQ multiplex PCR assay. TCRdb took this table from immuneACCESS and kept in-frame rearrangements with V and J called. Such tables lack part of the clones; where checked against another copy, unresolved V genes explain under half of the gap, and the rest is unexplained. The sample has some 180,000 clones on record, around nine tenths of them singletons. Over 4.5% of the sample goes to the ten largest clones. Reading the label with the study, this specimen's time point is: individuals recovered from natural SARS-CoV-2 infection. The sequenced sample was peripheral blood, obtained after recovery from COVID-19. The receptors shown here come from a human donor who had recovered from COVID-19.

The gene calls are TRBV19 and TRBJ1-1, with TRBD1 as a possible D gene (6 bases). The CDR3 extends over 14 amino acids. Trimming left V 4 bases short and J 1 base short, with 10 bases between. Germline V gene sequence: CDR1 LNHDA, CDR2 SQIVND (reference sequence). The CDR3 protein is CASSKGGPNTEAFF. CDR3 DNA sequence: TGTGCCAGTAGTAAAGGGGGTCCGAACACTGAAGCTTTCTTT. The complete variable domain, with remaining parts taken from reference TRBV19 and TRBJ1-1, reads DGGITQSPKYLFRKEGQNVTLSCEQNLNHDAMYWYRQDPGQGLRLIYYSQIVNDFQKGDIAEGYSVSREKKESFPLTVTSAQKNPTAFYLCASSKGGPNTEAFFGQGTRLTVV.

The chain is built from TRBV30 and TRBJ1-3, with a weak D call TRBD1 (6 bases). CDR1 is GTSNPN and CDR2 is SVGIG in the germline V gene (reference sequence). This CDR3 region has 14 residues. Deletions cut 1 base from V and 2 bases from J, with 9 bases between. As DNA, the CDR3 is TGTGCCTGGAGTGACACAGGGACTGGAAACACCATATATTTT. Translating gives CAWSDTGTGNTIYF.

The chain employs TRBV19 and TRBJ2-3; 7 bases match TRBD2. Germline CDR1 reads LNHDA; CDR2 reads SQIVND (reference sequence). The CDR3 loop spans 17 amino acids. V lost 5 bases, J lost 2 bases, and 13 bases stayed unmatched. Here the CDR3 reads CASSYLGLRRLTDTQYF. The DNA of the CDR3 is TGTGCCAGTAGTTACCTGGGACTACGAAGGCTCACAGATACGCAGTATTTT.

V usage is TRBV2 and J usage is TRBJ2-7; 7 nucleotides match TRBD1. The ends lost 9 bases at V and 3 bases at J; junction bases unmatched: 8. The germline CDR1 and CDR2 sequences are SNHLY and FYNNEI. This CDR3 has 13 amino acids. The CDR3 DNA reads TGTGCCAGTTCACAGGGGTATCGCTACGAGCAGTACTTC. This encodes CASSQGYRYEQYF.

The chain links TRBV15 to TRBJ2-6; 8 bases map to TRBD1. V lost 3 bases to trimming and J lost 1 base; unmatched junction nucleotides: 11. Germline V gene lookup returns CDR1 LNHNV and CDR2 YYDKDF (reference sequence). CDR3 length: 19 residues. In DNA form, the CDR3 reads TGTGCCACCAGCAGGGGCGGACAGGGAGTAAATTCTGGGGCCAACGTCCTGACTTTC. Translating gives CATSRGGQGVNSGANVLTF. The full variable domain, its missing parts supplied by reference TRBV15 and TRBJ2-6, is DAMVIQNPRYQVTQFGKPVTLSCSQTLNHNVMYWYQQKSSQAPKLLFHYYDKDFNNEADTPDNFQSRRPNTSFCFLDIRSPGLGDTAMYLCATSRGGQGVNSGANVLTFGAGSRLTVL.

The rearrangement joins TRBV16 to TRBJ2-7; no reliable D call. Germline assignment: CDR1 KGHSY and CDR2 FQNENV. The CDR3 is 13 amino acids. Trimming left V 1 base short and J 2 bases short, with 6 bases between. The CDR3 here is CASSQYGTYEQYF. The CDR3 nucleotides read TGTGCCAGCAGCCAATACGGCACCTACGAGCAGTACTTC. The complete variable domain, with remaining parts taken from reference TRBV16 and TRBJ2-7, reads GEEVAQTPKHLVRGEGQKAKLYCAPIKGHSYVFWYQQVLKNEFKFLISFQNENVFDETGMPKERFSAKCLPNSPCSLEIQATKLEDSAVYFCASSQYGTYEQYFGPGTRLTVT.

This chain connects TRBV2 to TRBJ1-2, with 7 bases matching TRBD1. Germline CDR1 reads SNHLY; CDR2 reads FYNNEI. The CDR3 runs to 14 residues. J gave up 4 bases and V 4 bases, and 6 bases lay outside the gene matches. CDR3: CASSVARGSYGYTF. CDR3 DNA: TGTGCCAGCAGTGTTGCCAGGGGGTCCTATGGCTACACCTTC. The variable domain in full, with the rest retrieved from reference TRBV2 and TRBJ1-2, is EPEVTQTPSHQVTQMGQEVILRCVPISNHLYFYWYRQILGQKVEFLVSFYNNEISEKSEIFDDQFSVERPDGSNFTLKIRSTKLEDSAMYFCASSVARGSYGYTFGSGTRLTVV.

CDR3 in DNA: TGCGCCAGCAGCCACCTAGCGGGAGGGAGGGAAGAGACCCAGTACTTC. This encodes CASSHLAGGREETQYF. The chain couples TRBV4-1 to TRBJ2-5; 12 nucleotides agree with TRBD2. The CDR3 sequence is 16 residues long. V shed 3 bases, J shed 3 bases, and the junction held 5 bases outside the gene matches. Germline V lookup: CDR1 MGHRA, CDR2 YSYEKL.

The chain is built from TRBV21-1 and TRBJ1-4; the table calls TRBD1, which could not be checked here. TRBV21-1 is a pseudogene locus. The CDR3 totals 16 residues. CDR3 DNA sequence: TGTGCCAGCAGCAAATGTTGGGCCAGCACTAATGAAAAACTGTTTTTT. It specifies CASSKCWASTNEKLFF.

V and J are TRBV12-3 or TRBV12-4 and TRBJ1-1; D not resolved. The CDR3 contains 12 residues. With 3 bases removed from V and 1 base from J, the gap between germline ends came to 3 bases. CDR3 sequence (DNA): TGTGCCAGCAGTTTCAGGAACACTGAAGCTTTCTTT. The encoded protein is CASSFRNTEAFF.

The rearrangement joins TRBV6-1 to TRBJ1-2, with D possibly matching TRBD1 (5 bases). Germline V gives CDR1 MNHNS, CDR2 SASEGT. The CDR3 consists of 14 residues. The V gene lost 1 base and the J gene lost 3 bases, with 9 bases spanning the gap. The CDR3 DNA reads as TGTGCCAGCAGTGAAGTAGGGGAGTACTATGGCTACACCTTC. Encoded protein: CASSEVGEYYGYTF.

The chain employs TRBV10-2 and TRBJ2-2; 10 bases are a match to TRBD2. This CDR3 is built from 15 residues. V lost 7 bases, J lost 6 bases, and 8 bases stayed unmatched. The germline gives CDR1 WSHSY, CDR2 SAAADI. The DNA of the CDR3 is TGCGCCAGCATGGGACTAGCGCAAGGAGCCGGGGAGCTGTTTTTT. Amino acid sequence: CASMGLAQGAGELFF.

The gene calls are TRBV7-8 and TRBJ2-2; D is perhaps TRBD1 or TRBD2 (5 bases each). The V gene lost 5 bases and the J gene lost 7 bases, with 11 bases spanning the gap. This CDR3 contains 13 residues. Germline V gives CDR1 SGHVS, CDR2 FQNEAQ. CDR3 coding DNA: TGTGCCAGCAGCCCGGGGCCCGGCGGGGAGCTGTTTTTT. Its translation is CASSPGPGGELFF.

This chain joins TRBV18 and TRBJ2-7; the D gene is possibly TRBD1 (6 bases). This CDR3 spans 14 amino acids. V dropped 0 bases and J dropped 5 bases, with 11 bases sitting between them. Germline V lookup: CDR1 KGHSH, CDR2 LQKENI. The CDR3 sequence is CASSPPSGAHEQYF. The CDR3 coding sequence is TGTGCCAGCTCACCACCGTCAGGGGCCCACGAGCAGTACTTC.

The chain is built from TRBV6-5 and TRBJ1-5, with 7 positions matching TRBD1. The CDR3 runs 15 residues. V shed 5 bases and J 4 bases; nucleotides not matched to a gene: 8. Per germline, CDR1 MNHEY and CDR2 SVGAGI. This CDR3 is CASSPGGQSNQPQHF. Here the CDR3 DNA reads TGTGCCAGCAGTCCCGGGGGACAGTCAAATCAGCCCCAGCATTTT.

Written as DNA, the CDR3 is TGTGCCAGCAGTTCGGGACAGAGGAGCAATCAGCCCCAGCATTTT. This encodes CASSSGQRSNQPQHF. The chain recombines TRBV5-5 with TRBJ1-5, with 7 nucleotides matching TRBD1. Trimming cost V 5 bases and J 1 base; bases outside gene matches: 6. From germline, CDR1 is SGHKS and CDR2 YYEKEE (reference sequence). The CDR3 runs 15 residues. Full variable domain (missing parts from reference TRBV5-5 and TRBJ1-5): DAGVTQSPTHLIKTRGQQVTLRCSPISGHKSVSWYQQVLGQGPQFIFQYYEKEERGRGNFPDRFSARQFPNYSSELNVNALLLGDSALYLCASSSGQRSNQPQHFGDGTRLSIL.

This clone was counted once. The V and J genes are TRBV18 and TRBJ2-7, with 10 bases matching TRBD1. CDR1 and CDR2 (germline): KGHSH, LQKENI. This CDR3 is 14 amino acids long. V lost 5 bases, J lost 6 bases, and 7 bases stayed unmatched. The CDR3 reads CASSTGTGDLEQYF. The CDR3 DNA follows: TGTGCCAGCTCAACCGGGACAGGGGATCTCGAGCAGTACTTC.

The chain's CDR3 is CASSLPQEPSYYGYTF. CDR3 nucleotides: TGTGCCAGCAGCTTACCCCAGGAACCATCATATTATGGCTACACCTTC. The chain joins TRBV7-9 to TRBJ1-2; D ambiguous. The germline gives CDR1 SEHNR, CDR2 FQNEAQ (reference sequence). The CDR3 spans 16 residues. V was cut by 2 bases and J by 5 bases, with 18 bases left in between. The whole variable domain, filled in from reference TRBV7-9 and TRBJ1-2, reads DTGVSQNPRHKITKRGQNVTFRCDPISEHNRLYWYRQTLGQGPEFLTYFQNEAQLEKSRLLSDRFSAERPKGSFSTLEIQRTEQGDSAMYLCASSLPQEPSYYGYTFGSGTRLTVV.

The chain uses TRBV4-1 and TRBJ2-7, with D maybe TRBD2 (5 bases). The V end was cut by 2 bases, the J end by 2 bases, with 10 bases between. This CDR3 is built from 14 residues. Germline V CDR1 and CDR2: MGHRA, YSYEKL. The CDR3 sequence: CASSQKDGTYEQYF. CDR3 nucleotide sequence: TGCGCCAGCAGCCAAAAAGACGGGACCTACGAGCAGTACTTC.

The V call is TRBV2, the J call TRBJ2-3, with 8 bases identical to TRBD1. Per germline, CDR1 SNHLY and CDR2 FYNNEI. CDR3 length: 15 residues. V was pared by 7 bases and J by 5 bases, with 11 bases of the junction left unmatched. The CDR3 nucleotides are TGTGCCAGCAAGAGTGGCAGGGGGCCCGTAGATACGCAGTATTTT. It encodes CASKSGRGPVDTQYF.

The chain is built from TRBV2 and TRBJ2-5, with D perhaps TRBD1 (6 bases). V dropped 6 bases and J dropped 4 bases, with 12 bases sitting between them. The CDR3 has 13 residues. Germline V gene sequence: CDR1 SNHLY, CDR2 FYNNEI. Written as DNA, the CDR3 is TGTGCCAGCAGGAACAGGGTGGGAGAGACCCAGTACTTC. Translated, it gives CASRNRVGETQYF.

The chain links TRBV7-3 to TRBJ1-1, with D maybe TRBD1 (6 bases). This CDR3 region has 13 residues. CDR1 is SGHTA, CDR2 FQGTGA, per germline. Trimming cost V 5 bases and J 1 base, with 8 bases left between them. The CDR3 DNA follows: TGTGCCAGCAGCCTGGGGGCGAACACTGAAGCTTTCTTT. It specifies CASSLGANTEAFF. Looking up the rest from reference TRBV7-3 and TRBJ1-1 gives the full variable domain: GAGVSQTPSNKVTEKGKYVELRCDPISGHTALYWYRQSLGQGPEFLIYFQGTGAADDSGLPNDRFFAVRPEGSVSTLKIQRTERGDSAVYLCASSLGANTEAFFGQGTRLTVV.

This clone was detected only a few times. The chain uses TRBV18 and TRBJ1-6; D is unclear. The CDR3 is made up of 14 amino acids. Between the trimmed V and J ends, which lost 2 bases and 7 bases, there was a span of 9 bases. Germline V gene sequence: CDR1 KGHSH, CDR2 LQKENI. Here the CDR3 reads CASSPGMENSPLHF. CDR3 nucleotides: TGTGCCAGCTCACCAGGGATGGAGAATTCACCCCTCCACTTT.

This clone appeared a single time. The chain is built from TRBV12-3 or TRBV12-4 and TRBJ1-5; D gene ambiguous. V was pared by 10 bases and J by 1 base, with 8 bases between. CDR3 length equals 12 residues. The CDR3 DNA reads TGTGCCACCCGTTTCAGCAATCAGCCCCAGCATTTT. Protein: CATRFSNQPQHF.

The rearrangement joins TRBV9 to TRBJ2-6, with no clear D. V lost 0 bases and J lost 0, with 10 bases in between. Germline CDR1 and CDR2: SGDLS and YYNGEE. The CDR3 runs to 17 residues. As DNA, the CDR3 is TGTGCCAGCAGCGTAGAGGCCCTCGTCTCTGGGGCCAACGTCCTGACTTTC. This codes for CASSVEALVSGANVLTF.

V gene TRBV27 combines with J gene TRBJ2-7; D gene unclear. The CDR3 totals 13 residues. CDR1 is MNHEY and CDR2 is SMNVEV in the germline V gene (reference sequence). Trimming left V 3 bases short and J 0 bases short, with 6 bases between. DNA for the CDR3: TGTGCCAGCAGTTTCCCGGACTCCTACGAGCAGTACTTC. It translates to CASSFPDSYEQYF.

The rearrangement links TRBV13 to TRBJ2-5; maybe TRBD1 (6 bases). Trimming shortened V by 1 base and J by 3 bases, and 6 bases separated the two germline ends. Germline V gene sequence: CDR1 PRHDT, CDR2 FYEKMQ (reference sequence). This CDR3 is 13 amino acids long. The CDR3 sequence is CASSLEGEETQYF. The CDR3 region has the DNA TGTGCCAGCAGCTTAGAGGGGGAAGAGACCCAGTACTTC.